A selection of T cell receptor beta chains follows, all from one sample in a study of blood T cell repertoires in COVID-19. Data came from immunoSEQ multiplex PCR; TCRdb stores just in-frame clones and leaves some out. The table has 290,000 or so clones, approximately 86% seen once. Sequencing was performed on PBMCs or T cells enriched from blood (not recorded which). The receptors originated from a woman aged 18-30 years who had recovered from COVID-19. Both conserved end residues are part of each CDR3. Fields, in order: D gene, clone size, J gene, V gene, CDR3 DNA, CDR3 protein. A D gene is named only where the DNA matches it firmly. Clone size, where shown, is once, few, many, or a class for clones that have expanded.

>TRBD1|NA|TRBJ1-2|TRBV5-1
TGCGCCAGCAGCTTAAACAGGGGACGGACTGGTGGCTACACCTTC
CASSLNRGRTGGYTF
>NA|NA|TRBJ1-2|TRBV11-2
TGTGCCAGCAGACCTGAACCAGGGGCGCGGAATGGCTACACCTTC
CASRPEPGARNGYTF
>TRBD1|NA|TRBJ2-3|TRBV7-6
TGTGCCAGCAGCTTAACCCCGCCCGAGACAGGGGCCTCAGATACGCAGTATTTT
CASSLTPPETGASDTQYF
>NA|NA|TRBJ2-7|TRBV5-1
TGCGCCAGCACCCAAGGATCAGGGGCACGTCACGAGCAGTACTTC
CASTQGSGARHEQYF
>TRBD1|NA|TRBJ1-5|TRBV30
TGTGCCTGGACCTCCGGGAGGACAGGGGTTCGACAGCCCCAGCATTTT
CAWTSGRTGVRQPQHF
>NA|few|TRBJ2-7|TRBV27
TGTGCCAGCAGTTCCCAGCCCGTACTAGTCTCCTACGAGCAGTACTTC
CASSSQPVLVSYEQYF
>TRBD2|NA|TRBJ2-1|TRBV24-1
TGTGCCACCAGTGATTCGGGACTAGCAGACTACAATGAGCAGTTCTTC
CATSDSGLADYNEQFF
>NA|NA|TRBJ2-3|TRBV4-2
TGTGCCAGCAGCCAAGCGGAGTCGGCCTTCACAGATACGCAGTATTTT
CASSQAESAFTDTQYF
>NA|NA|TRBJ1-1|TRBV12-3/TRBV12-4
TGTGCCAGCAGTTACACAGCAAGAACTGAAGCTTTCTTT
CASSYTARTEAFF
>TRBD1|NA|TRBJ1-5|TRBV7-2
TGTGCCAGCAGCCCTGGGACAGGCCTCAATCAGCCCCAGCATTTT
CASSPGTGLNQPQHF
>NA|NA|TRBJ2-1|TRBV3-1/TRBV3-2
TGTGCCAGCAGGAACCTCACTTCCGAGCTTAGCAGCTACAATGAGCAGTTCTTC
CASRNLTSELSSYNEQFF
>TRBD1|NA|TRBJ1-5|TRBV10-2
TGCGCCAGCAGTGAAAGGGGACAGTATCAGCCCCAGCATTTT
CASSERGQYQPQHF